The entry below gives a single T cell receptor beta chain sequence along with its context. Data came from immunoSEQ multiplex PCR; TCRdb stores just in-frame clones and leaves some out. The table includes around 190,000 clones, 65% to 90% detected once. The entry originates in a study of blood T cell repertoires in COVID-19. Across the whole study: There were acute and convalescent COVID-19 samples, and they came from the United States, Italy and Spain. From T cells, B-cell-depleted T cells, or PBMCs came the material, which was cDNA or gDNA.

CDR3 length: 13 residues. Looked up from germline, CDR1 is SEHNR and CDR2 is FQNEAQ (reference sequence). Deletions cut 7 bases from V and 6 bases from J, with 12 bases between. The chain recombines TRBV7-9 with TRBJ2-2, with D unclear. Material for sequencing was peripheral blood. The sequence derives from a human donor in a cohort sampled during active COVID-19. The CDR3 loop reads CASNKFRSGELFF. DNA for the CDR3: TGTGCCAGCAACAAATTCCGGTCCGGGGAGCTGTTTTTT.